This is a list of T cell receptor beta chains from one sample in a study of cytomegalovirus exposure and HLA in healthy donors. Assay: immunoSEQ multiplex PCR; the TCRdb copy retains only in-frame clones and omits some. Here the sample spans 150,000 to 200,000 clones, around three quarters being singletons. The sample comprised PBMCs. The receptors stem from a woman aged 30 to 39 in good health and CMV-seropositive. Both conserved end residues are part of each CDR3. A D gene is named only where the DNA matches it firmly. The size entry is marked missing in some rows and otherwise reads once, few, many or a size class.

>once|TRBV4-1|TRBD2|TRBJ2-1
TGCGCCAGCAGCCAGGGCCCCCAAGCGGGGGTAATCAATGAGCAGTTCTTC
CASSQGPQAGVINEQFF
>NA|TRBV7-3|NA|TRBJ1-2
TGTGCCAGCAGCGCCCTGGGGGGTAATTCTGGCTATGGCTACACCTTC
CASSALGGNSGYGYTF
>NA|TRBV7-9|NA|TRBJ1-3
TGTGCCAGCACCAACGGGGGAAACTCTGGAAACACCATATATTTT
CASTNGGNSGNTIYF
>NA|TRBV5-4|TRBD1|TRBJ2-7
TGTGCCAGCAGCTGGACAGGGCGGTCCTACGAGCAGTACTTC
CASSWTGRSYEQYF
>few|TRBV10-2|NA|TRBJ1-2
TGCGCCAGCAGGGGTCAGGGCCTTTCTAACTATGGCTACACCTTC
CASRGQGLSNYGYTF
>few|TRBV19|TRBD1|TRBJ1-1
TGTGCCAGTAGTATAGGAGGGGGCTTCCGGAACACTGAAGCTTTCTTT
CASSIGGGFRNTEAFF
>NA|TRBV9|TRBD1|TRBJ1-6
TGTGCCAGCAGCGTAAACACAGGGGGACAGGCCTATTCACCCCTCCACTTT
CASSVNTGGQAYSPLHF
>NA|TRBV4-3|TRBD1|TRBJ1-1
TGCGCCAGCAGCCAAGTCCAGGACAGGAGACTTGGTACTGAAGCTTTCTTT
CASSQVQDRRLGTEAFF
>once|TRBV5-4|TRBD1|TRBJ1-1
TGTGCCAGCAGCGGACGGGACAGGGGGCGGTTTGGGGAAGCTTTCTTT
CASSGRDRGRFGEAFF
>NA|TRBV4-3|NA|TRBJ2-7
TGCGCCAGCAGCCAAGATGGGTCCACAGGGTACGAGCAGTACTTC
CASSQDGSTGYEQYF
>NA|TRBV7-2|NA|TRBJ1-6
TGTGCCAGCAGCTTATACGGGGGTGATTCACCCCTCCACTTT
CASSLYGGDSPLHF
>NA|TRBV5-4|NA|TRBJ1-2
TGTGCCAGCAGCGCCTGGGCGGGCAACTATGGCTACACCTTC
CASSAWAGNYGYTF
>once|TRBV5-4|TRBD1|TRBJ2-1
TGTGCCAGCCCCAACCCAGGGGGCAATGAGCAGTTCTTC
CASPNPGGNEQFF
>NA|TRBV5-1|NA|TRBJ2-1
TGCGCCAGCAGCTTGGACCAGGGGGGATCCTACAATGAGCAGTTCTTC
CASSLDQGGSYNEQFF
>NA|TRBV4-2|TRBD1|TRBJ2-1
TGTGCCAGCAGCCAAGTACAGGGGGGATCCTACAATGAGCAGTTCTTC
CASSQVQGGSYNEQFF
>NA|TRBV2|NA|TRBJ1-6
TGTGCCACAACCGGGAGCTCCTATAATTCACCCCTCCACTTT
CATTGSSYNSPLHF
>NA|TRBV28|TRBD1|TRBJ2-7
TGTGCCAGCAGTTCGAACCCTACAGGGGTCCGGGTCGTTGGCGAGCAGTACTTC
CASSSNPTGVRVVGEQYF
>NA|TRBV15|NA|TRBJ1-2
TGTGCCACCAGCAGACAGGGGCGAGGGGACTATGGCTACACCTTC
CATSRQGRGDYGYTF
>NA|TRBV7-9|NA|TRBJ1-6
TGTGCCAGCAGCTTAGGAGGAAATTCACCCCTCCACTTT
CASSLGGNSPLHF
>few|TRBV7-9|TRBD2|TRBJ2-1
TGTGCCAGCAGCCGGCCCGGGACTAGCGCCTCAACCTACAATGAGCAGTTCTTC
CASSRPGTSASTYNEQFF
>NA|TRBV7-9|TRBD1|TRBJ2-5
TGTGCCAGCAGCTCCCCGGGACAGGTTATCCAAGAGACCCAGTACTTC
CASSSPGQVIQETQYF
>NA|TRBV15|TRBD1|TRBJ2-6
TGTGCCACCAGCAGACCGGGACAGGGGTTGACTGGGGCCAACGTCCTGACTTTC
CATSRPGQGLTGANVLTF
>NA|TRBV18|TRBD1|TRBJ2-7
TGTGCCAGCTCACCGGGGACAGGCGCGTTAGGGCAGTACTTC
CASSPGTGALGQYF
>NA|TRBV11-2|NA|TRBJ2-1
TGTGCCAGCAGCTTAGCGGGGGGCGATTACAATGAGCAGTTCTTC
CASSLAGGDYNEQFF
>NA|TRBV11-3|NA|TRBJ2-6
TGTGCCAGCAGCCTGCGGGGCTCTGGGGCCAACGTCCTGACTTTC
CASSLRGSGANVLTF
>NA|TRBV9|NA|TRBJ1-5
TGTGCCAGCAGCCCCTCGGGTAGGGGGCAGCCCCAGCATTTT
CASSPSGRGQPQHF
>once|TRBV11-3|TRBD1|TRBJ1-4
TGTGCCAGCAGCCCGTCATATGGGACAGGGGGCGAAAAACTGTTTTTT
CASSPSYGTGGEKLFF
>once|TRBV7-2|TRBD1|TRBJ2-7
TGTGCCAGCACTAAGACTCCGGACAGGTCCTACGAGCAGTACTTC
CASTKTPDRSYEQYF
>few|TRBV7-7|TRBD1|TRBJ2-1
TGTGCCATCTTACCCCGGGACAGGGGGTGGAATGAGCAGTTCTTC
CAILPRDRGWNEQFF